The clone carrying this TCR beta chain has ten or more counts. What it binds is unknown. The data were taken from a study of metastatic and nonmetastatic thyroid tumors. As for the study in general: Both malignant and benign thyroid patients supplied peripheral blood and tumor or nodule tissue samples, across which the repertoires of these patients were then compared. Study outcomes and limitations: According to reports, the diversity of TCR beta was significantly higher in malignant thyroid tumors than in benign nodules, and this held in both blood and tumor samples.

Each patient went into thyroid surgery without having received any treatment. CDR1 SGHTA and CDR2 FQGNSA come from the germline V gene. Trimming took 5 bases from V and 5 from J; bases not matched to a gene: 2. CDR3 length: 15 residues. Using MiXCR, TCRdb reanalyzed the PCR reads. The sample yields tens of thousands of clones, around 15% seen once. This receptor was identified in a female donor with papillary thyroid cancer or a benign thyroid nodule (not recorded which). Some clones in this sample may be carry-over from other donors' samples. The chain links TRBV7-2 to TRBJ2-1, with TRBD2 matching over 14 bases. Sequences were obtained from blood. The CDR3 sequence is CASSRTSGGHNEQFF. The CDR3 DNA sequence: TGTGCCAGCAGCCGGACTAGCGGGGGGCACAATGAGCAGTTCTTC.